The sequence of this TCR beta chain was determined in a study of T cell repertoires in cytomegalovirus infection. For the study at large: Recently identified HLA-C-restricted CMV epitopes were used, and well-studied HLA-B-restricted CMV epitopes were used as well. Matching HLA type, along with CMV infection, was indicated by public TCR beta signatures. The study's findings and limits: The study identified carriers of CMV plus the relevant HLA from cumulative public TCR beta family frequency. CMV-specific HLA-C-restricted TCR beta clonotypes dominated the ex vivo response.

In the case of this clonotype: Its matching antigen is unknown.

TCRdb fed the reads into MiXCR, producing one record per CDR3 protein. The repertoire holds roughly 340,000 distinct CDR3 sequences, with around 29% as singletons. The starting material was cultured PBMCs, obtained from culture after CMV antigen stimulation. The sequence came from a human donor in good health (CMV status not recorded). Some clones in this sample may be carry-over from other donors' samples.

The CDR3 spells CASRWRASGSTYEQYF. In nucleotides, the CDR3 is TGTGCCAGCAGGTGGCGGGCTAGCGGGAGCACCTACGAGCAGTACTTC. The chain joins TRBV5-6 to TRBJ2-7; TRBD2 matches at 10 bases. Trimming removed 5 bases from V and 2 bases from J; junction bases left unmatched: 10. Per germline, CDR1 SGHDT and CDR2 YYEEEE. The CDR3 covers 16 residues.